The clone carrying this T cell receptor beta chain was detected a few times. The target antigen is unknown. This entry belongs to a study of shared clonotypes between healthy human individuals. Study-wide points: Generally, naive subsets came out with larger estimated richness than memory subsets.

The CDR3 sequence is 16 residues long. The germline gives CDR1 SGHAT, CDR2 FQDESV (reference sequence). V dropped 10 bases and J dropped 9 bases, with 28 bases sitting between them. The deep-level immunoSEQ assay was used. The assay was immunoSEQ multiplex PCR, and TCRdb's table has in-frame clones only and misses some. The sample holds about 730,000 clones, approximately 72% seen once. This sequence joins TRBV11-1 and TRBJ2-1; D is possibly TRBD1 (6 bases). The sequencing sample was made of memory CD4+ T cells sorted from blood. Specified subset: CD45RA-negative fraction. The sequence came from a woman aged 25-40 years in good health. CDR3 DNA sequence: TGTGCCACGGGATGGGGGCTATCGATGTCGGTTGGTGAGCAGTTCTTC. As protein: CATGWGLSMSVGEQFF.